The rows below give T cell receptor beta chains drawn from one sample of a study of T cells after yellow fever vaccination. One entry per CDR3 protein results from TCRdb running MiXCR on the 5' RACE reads. The data show 350,000 to 550,000 distinct CDR3 sequences, approximately 18% seen once. Material: PBMCs, obtained before the yellow fever booster vaccination. These TCRs come from a man aged 18 to 29 who received the YFV17D yellow fever vaccine. The CDR3 runs from the conserved cysteine through the conserved F or W. The D gene is left open where the match is weak. Size is omitted from some rows. Given values are once, few, many or a class for expanded clones.

d_call clone_size j_call v_call cdr3_nt cdr3_aa
. few TRBJ1-1 TRBV3-1 TGTGCCAGCAGCTACCTGACAGAAGCTTTCTTT CASSYLTEAFF
. few TRBJ2-2 TRBV20-1 TGCAGTGCTAGCTTACCGGGCGTAGGCGGGGAGCTGTTTTTT CSASLPGVGGELFF
TRBD1 few TRBJ2-7 TRBV10-3 TGTGCCATCAGGACCGGGACAGGGAGCTCCTACGAGCAGTACTTC CAIRTGTGSSYEQYF
. . TRBJ1-2 TRBV6-5 TGTGCCAGCAGTTATGGTCCGGGCGCTAACTATGGCTACACCTTC CASSYGPGANYGYTF
. few TRBJ2-5 TRBV30 TGTGCCTGGAGTGGGCCCGACGGAAGAGAGACCCAGTACTTC CAWSGPDGRETQYF
TRBD1 . TRBJ1-1 TRBV20-1 TGCAGTGCTAATAGAAGACAGGGCCGTGAAGCTTTCTTT CSANRRQGREAFF
. few TRBJ1-4 TRBV2 TGTGCCAGTCGTCTCGGCGGGGGCAGGGAAAAACTGTTTTTT CASRLGGGREKLFF
. . TRBJ1-5 TRBV3-1 TGTGCCAGCAGCCCAGGGTACGATCAGCCCCAGCATTTT CASSPGYDQPQHF
. . TRBJ2-3 TRBV6-2/TRBV6-3 TGTGCCAGCACCTACGGCAGTAGCACAGATACGCAGTATTTT CASTYGSSTDTQYF
TRBD1 . TRBJ2-3 TRBV14 TGTGCCTCCCGTGGGACAGGGGGGGCAGATACGCAGTATTTT CASRGTGGADTQYF
. many TRBJ1-5 TRBV6-2/TRBV6-3 TGTGCCAGCAGTTATGGTCCGGATAGCAATCAGCCCCAGCATTTT CASSYGPDSNQPQHF
. many TRBJ2-3 TRBV6-5 TGTGCCAGCAGTCCTACAGCAGATACGCAGTATTTT CASSPTADTQYF
. . TRBJ2-7 TRBV19 TGTGCCAGTAGTGCCGCACAAGTGGCCACGAACGAGCAGTACTTC CASSAAQVATNEQYF
TRBD1 . TRBJ1-4 TRBV7-2 TGTGCCAGCAGCTCTCAGGGGGCAGAGGAGGAAAAACTGTTTTTT CASSSQGAEEEKLFF
. . TRBJ2-5 TRBV6-1 TGTGCCAGCAGGAGGGGGGGGACAGAGCAAGAGACCCAGTACTTC CASRRGGTEQETQYF
. few TRBJ1-3 TRBV12-3/TRBV12-4 TGTGCCAGCACGGAAAACTCTGGAAACACCATATATTTT CASTENSGNTIYF
. few TRBJ1-1 TRBV29-1 TGCAGCGTTGCAGGGCTAAGGGCTGAAGCTTTCTTT CSVAGLRAEAFF
. . TRBJ1-4 TRBV6-5 TGTGCCAGCAGCCCGGGGGCGGCTAATGAAAAACTGTTTTTT CASSPGAANEKLFF
. . TRBJ2-3 TRBV7-9 TGTGCCAGCAGCTTCAGGGAACAGAACAAGGATACGCAGTATTTT CASSFREQNKDTQYF
. . TRBJ1-4 TRBV7-2 TGTGCCAGCAGCCAATCAGGGCGGTTTAATGAAAAACTGTTTTTT CASSQSGRFNEKLFF
TRBD1 . TRBJ2-3 TRBV19 TGTGCCAGTATGGACAGGGCGGTAGATACGCAGTATTTT CASMDRAVDTQYF
. . TRBJ1-5 TRBV25-1 TGTGCCAGCAGTGACGGGGGCCTCAATCAGCCCCAGCATTTT CASSDGGLNQPQHF
. few TRBJ1-2 TRBV7-2 TGTGCCAGCAGCCCGGGACGGATCATCTATGGCTACACCTTC CASSPGRIIYGYTF
. few TRBJ2-1 TRBV4-3 TGCGCCAGCAGCCAAGACGACCTAGCGATGGCGGACAATGAGCAGTTCTTC CASSQDDLAMADNEQFF
. many TRBJ2-7 TRBV4-3 TGCGCCAGCAGCCAGGCCAGCACCTCCTACTACGAGCAGTACTTC CASSQASTSYYEQYF
. few TRBJ2-1 TRBV15 TGTGCCACCAGCAGAGATTGGGCAGGGGTAGGATATGAGCAGTTCTTC CATSRDWAGVGYEQFF
TRBD2 few TRBJ2-3 TRBV20-1 TGCAGTGCCCTGACTAGCGGGGGAATCAGTGGCACAGATACGCAGTATTTT CSALTSGGISGTDTQYF
. . TRBJ1-1 TRBV7-9 TGTGCCAGCTGGAGAGGGAACACTGAAGCTTTCTTT CASWRGNTEAFF
TRBD2 few TRBJ2-1 TRBV5-1 TGCGCCAGCAGCTTGGAGGGAGGGTTCAATGAGCAGTTCTTC CASSLEGGFNEQFF
. few TRBJ2-1 TRBV12-3/TRBV12-4 TGTGCCAGCAGTACCCAACGGGGGTTTGAGCAGTTCTTC CASSTQRGFEQFF
. few TRBJ2-5 TRBV4-1 TGCGCCAGCAGCCAAGATTTGTACAGGACCCAGTACTTC CASSQDLYRTQYF
. few TRBJ1-2 TRBV9 TGTGCCAGCAGCGTAGAACAGGGTCGAGGCTACACCTTC CASSVEQGRGYTF
TRBD2 . TRBJ2-4 TRBV30 TGTGCCTGGAGTGCCCTCCCGGGGGGGCCGGCCAAAAACATTCAGTACTTC CAWSALPGGPAKNIQYF
. . TRBJ2-7 TRBV4-1 TGCGCCAGCAGCCAAGATTCCAGGGGCTACGAGCAGTACTTC CASSQDSRGYEQYF
. few TRBJ1-1 TRBV7-2 TGTGCCAGCAGCTTCTTTGGGCAGGGGACTACTGACACTGAAGCTTTCTTT CASSFFGQGTTDTEAFF
. few TRBJ2-7 TRBV11-2 TGTGCCAGCAGCCGAGACCCGGGTTACGAGCAGTACTTC CASSRDPGYEQYF
. few TRBJ1-1 TRBV20-1 TGCAGTGTTAAGCGGGGGGGCGGCACTGAAGCTTTCTTT CSVKRGGGTEAFF
TRBD2 few TRBJ2-1 TRBV6-5 TGTGCCAGCAGTTACGCGCGGGGGGCCCACAATGAGCAGTTCTTC CASSYARGAHNEQFF
TRBD2 . TRBJ2-5 TRBV9 TGTGCCAGCAGCGCGGGGACTAGCGGGGGGATACAAGAGACCCAGTACTTC CASSAGTSGGIQETQYF
. few TRBJ2-5 TRBV15 TGTGCCACCAGCAGAGATTTCAGCGAGCAAGAGACCCAGTACTTC CATSRDFSEQETQYF
. few TRBJ2-5 TRBV7-8 TGTGCCAGCAGCTTTATGGGGCAGTCAACGTCGGAGACCCAGTACTTC CASSFMGQSTSETQYF
. . TRBJ2-2 TRBV2 TGTGCCAGCAGTGAGTCGGGGACCGGGGAGCTGTTTTTT CASSESGTGELFF
. few TRBJ1-4 TRBV6-5 TGTGCCAGCAGTTACAGGGCGCTCGCAACTAATGAAAAACTTTTTTTT CASSYRALATNEKLFF
. . TRBJ1-1 TRBV12-3/TRBV12-4 TGTGCCAGCAGTTCTCAGGGACTTAGTGCTTTCTTT CASSSQGLSAFF
. few TRBJ1-3 TRBV4-1 TGCGCCAGCAGCCAACGCTGGGTCTCTGGAAACACCATATATTTT CASSQRWVSGNTIYF
. few TRBJ2-7 TRBV7-2 TGTGCCAGCAGCTTTTATTTGGGCGAGCAGTACTTC CASSFYLGEQYF
TRBD2 . TRBJ2-3 TRBV6-2/TRBV6-3 TGTGCCAGCAGTACCCTCTTGGGACTAGCGGCAGATACGCAGTATTTT CASSTLLGLAADTQYF
TRBD1 few TRBJ2-1 TRBV4-3 TGCGCCAGCAGCGAGAACCCGCCTCGGGACAGGTATTTTCTGGGCAATGAGCAGTTCTTC CASSENPPRDRYFLGNEQFF
TRBD1 . TRBJ2-7 TRBV5-1 TGCGCCAGCCGCCGGGGACAGGAGTCCTACGAGCAGTACTTC CASRRGQESYEQYF
. . TRBJ2-3 TRBV6-4 TGTGCCAGCAGTGTCCAGAGCACAGATACGCAGTATTTT CASSVQSTDTQYF
TRBD1 . TRBJ1-6 TRBV5-1 TGCGCCAGCAGCTTCCGGGACAGGGGTAATTCACCCCTCCACTTT CASSFRDRGNSPLHF
TRBD1 few TRBJ1-5 TRBV12-3/TRBV12-4 TGTGCCAGCAGTTTACTTGGGACAGGGGGCAATCAGCCCCAGCATTTT CASSLLGTGGNQPQHF
. few TRBJ2-1 TRBV6-2/TRBV6-3 TGTGCCAGCAGCTCACGGGGGGCAGGGGAGAATGAGCAGTTCTTC CASSSRGAGENEQFF
. few TRBJ1-1 TRBV5-1 TGCGCCAGCAGCGAGGTGGGGGGCACTGAAGCTTTCTTT CASSEVGGTEAFF
. few TRBJ1-2 TRBV11-2 TGTGCCAGCAGCTTAGGTGAATTCGGATACACCTTC CASSLGEFGYTF
TRBD1 . TRBJ1-5 TRBV12-3/TRBV12-4 TGTGCCAGCAGTCCTCTACGGACAGGGACAGGTAATCAGCCCCAGCATTTT CASSPLRTGTGNQPQHF
. few TRBJ1-5 TRBV4-2 TGTGCCAGCAGCCAAGATGTGTCCGAATTCAATCAGCCCCAGCATTTT CASSQDVSEFNQPQHF
TRBD2 . TRBJ2-1 TRBV7-2 TGTGCCAGCAGCCGGTGGACTAGCCTTTCGGATGAGCAGTTCTTC CASSRWTSLSDEQFF